Below, one T cell receptor beta chain is given with its context. Its antigen is undetermined. The sample is drawn from a study of T cell repertoires in cytomegalovirus infection. The CDR3 is 14 residues long. CDR1 is MNHGY and CDR2 is SAAAGT in the germline V gene. Between the trimmed V and J ends, which lost 6 bases and 1 base, there was a span of 9 bases. TCRdb re-analysed the reads in MiXCR, keeping a single row per CDR3 protein. The data show roughly 500,000 distinct CDR3 sequences, about 44% seen once. The chain carries TRBV6-8 and TRBJ2-2; TRBD1 is a possible D gene (6 bases). Sequences were derived from cultured PBMCs, sampled from culture after CMV antigen stimulation. The clonotype comes from a human donor in good health (CMV status not recorded). Some clones in this sample may be carry-over from other donors' samples. CDR3 loop: CASRGTMNTGELFF. The CDR3 DNA follows: TGTGCCAGCAGGGGGACAATGAACACCGGGGAGCTGTTTTTT.